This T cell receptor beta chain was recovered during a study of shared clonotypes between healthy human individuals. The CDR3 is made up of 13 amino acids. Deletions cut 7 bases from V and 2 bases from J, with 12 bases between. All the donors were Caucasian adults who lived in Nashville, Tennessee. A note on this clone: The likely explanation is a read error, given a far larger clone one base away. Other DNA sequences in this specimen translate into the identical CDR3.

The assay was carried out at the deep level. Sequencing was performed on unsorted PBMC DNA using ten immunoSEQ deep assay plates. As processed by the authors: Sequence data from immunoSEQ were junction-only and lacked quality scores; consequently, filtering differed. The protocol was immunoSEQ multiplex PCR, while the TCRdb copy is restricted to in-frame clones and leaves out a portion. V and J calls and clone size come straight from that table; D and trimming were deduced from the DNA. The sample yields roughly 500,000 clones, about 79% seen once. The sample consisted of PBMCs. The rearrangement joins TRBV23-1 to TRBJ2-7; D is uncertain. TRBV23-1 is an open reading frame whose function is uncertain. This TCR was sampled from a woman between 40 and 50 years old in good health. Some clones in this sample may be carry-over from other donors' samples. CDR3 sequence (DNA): TGCGCCAGCATCGAAGGGATCCCCTACGAGCAGTACTTC. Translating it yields CASIEGIPYEQYF.